This T cell receptor (beta chain) originates from a study of CD8 T cells in ankylosing spondylitis. Study conclusions and caveats: Ankylosing spondylitis blood appeared to carry a characteristic TCR beta motif of several highly homologous variants. Enrichment of disease-linked clones was reportedly significant in matched ankylosing spondylitis synovial fluid. Prior work had noted some motif variants in reactive arthritis blood and synovial fluid.

Researchers built TCR beta libraries using quantitative 5'-RACE with molecular barcodes. TCRdb re-called the 5' RACE reads through MiXCR, storing one row per CDR3 protein. This table has under 200,000 distinct CDR3 sequences, approximately 9% appearing once. Regarding this clonotype: The antigen remains undetermined.

The V segment lost 1 base and the J segment 5 bases; nucleotides outside the gene matches: 4. Germline lookup yields CDR1 LGHNA and CDR2 YSLEER. The CDR3 has 17 residues. Specimen: blood, either unsorted or a sorted T cell fraction (not recorded which). This chain links TRBV4-3 with TRBJ2-3; 15 bases agree with TRBD2. The TCR was taken from a female donor with ankylosing spondylitis or in good health (not recorded which). The CDR3 protein is CASSQAGTSGGIDTQYF. Here the CDR3 DNA reads TGCGCCAGCAGCCAAGCCGGGACTAGCGGGGGGATAGATACGCAGTATTTT.